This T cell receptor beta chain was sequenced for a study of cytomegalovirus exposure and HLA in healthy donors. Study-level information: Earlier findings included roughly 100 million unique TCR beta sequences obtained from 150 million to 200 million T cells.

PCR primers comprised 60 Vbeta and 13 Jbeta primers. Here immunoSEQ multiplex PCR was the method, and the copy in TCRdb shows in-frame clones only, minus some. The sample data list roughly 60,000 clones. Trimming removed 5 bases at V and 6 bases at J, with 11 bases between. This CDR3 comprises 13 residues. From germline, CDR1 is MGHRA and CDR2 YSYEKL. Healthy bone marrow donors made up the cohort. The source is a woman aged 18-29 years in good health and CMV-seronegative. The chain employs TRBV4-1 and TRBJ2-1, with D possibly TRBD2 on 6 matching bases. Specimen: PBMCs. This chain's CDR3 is CASSFREPNEQFF. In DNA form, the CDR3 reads TGCGCCAGCAGCTTCCGGGAGCCCAATGAGCAGTTCTTC.